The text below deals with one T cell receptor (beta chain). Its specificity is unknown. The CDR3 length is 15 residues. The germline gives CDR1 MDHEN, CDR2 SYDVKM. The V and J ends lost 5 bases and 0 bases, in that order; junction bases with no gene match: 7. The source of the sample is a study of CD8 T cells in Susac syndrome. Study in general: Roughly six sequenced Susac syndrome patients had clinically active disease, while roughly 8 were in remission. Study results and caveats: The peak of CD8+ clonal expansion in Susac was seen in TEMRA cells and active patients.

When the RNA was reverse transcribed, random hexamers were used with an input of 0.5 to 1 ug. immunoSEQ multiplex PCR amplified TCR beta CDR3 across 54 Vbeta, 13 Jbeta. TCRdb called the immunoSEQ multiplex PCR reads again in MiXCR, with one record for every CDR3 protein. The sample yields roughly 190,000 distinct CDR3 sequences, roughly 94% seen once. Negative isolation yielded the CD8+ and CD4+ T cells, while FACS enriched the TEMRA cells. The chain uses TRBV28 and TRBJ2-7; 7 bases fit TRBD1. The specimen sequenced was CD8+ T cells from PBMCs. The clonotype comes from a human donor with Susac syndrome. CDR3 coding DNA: TGTGCCAGCAGTCCCAGACAGGGTTCCTCCTACGAGCAGTACTTC. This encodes CASSPRQGSSYEQYF.